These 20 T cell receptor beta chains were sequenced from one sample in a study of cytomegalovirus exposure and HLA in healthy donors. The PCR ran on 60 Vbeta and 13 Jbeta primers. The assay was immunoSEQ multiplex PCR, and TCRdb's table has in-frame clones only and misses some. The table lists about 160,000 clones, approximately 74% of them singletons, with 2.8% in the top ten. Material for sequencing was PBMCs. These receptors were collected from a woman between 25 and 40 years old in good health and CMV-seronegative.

The DNA of the CDR3 is TGTGCCAGCAGTTTTTCGGGACTAGCGGGGAGCAATGAGCAGTTCTTC. This sequence encodes CASSFSGLAGSNEQFF. V and J are TRBV5-8 and TRBJ2-1; TRBD2 matches at 13 bases. The CDR3 sequence is 16 residues long. CDR1 and CDR2 (germline): SGHTS, YDEGEE. V lost 5 bases, J lost 6 bases, and 8 bases stayed unmatched. Full variable domain (missing parts from reference TRBV5-8 and TRBJ2-1): EAGVTQSPTHLIKTRGQQATLRCSPISGHTSVYWYQQALGLGLQFLLWYDEGEERNRGNFPPRFSGRQFPNYSSELNVNALELEDSALYLCASSFSGLAGSNEQFFGPGTRLTVL.

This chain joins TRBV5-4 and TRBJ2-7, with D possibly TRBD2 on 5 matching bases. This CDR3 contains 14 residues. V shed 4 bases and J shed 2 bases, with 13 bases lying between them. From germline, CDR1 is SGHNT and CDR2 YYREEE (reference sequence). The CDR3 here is CASSRIGVTYEQYF. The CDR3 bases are TGTGCCAGCAGCCGAATCGGGGTAACCTACGAGCAGTACTTC.

CDR3 residues: CASSGLAGKNIQYF. CDR3 DNA: TGTGCCAGCAGCGGACTAGCGGGAAAAAACATTCAGTACTTC. The chain has TRBV7-8 and TRBJ2-4; the match to TRBD2 covers 12 bases. V lost 5 bases, J lost 4 bases, and 0 bases stayed unmatched. The CDR3 totals 14 residues. The germline CDR1 and CDR2 sequences are SGHVS and FQNEAQ. Based on the CDR3 plus reference TRBV7-8 and TRBJ2-4, the full variable domain is GAGVSQSPRYKVAKRGQDVALRCDPISGHVSLFWYQQALGQGPEFLTYFQNEAQLDKSGLPSDRFFAERPEGSVSTLKIQRTQQEDSAVYLCASSGLAGKNIQYFGAGTRLSVL.

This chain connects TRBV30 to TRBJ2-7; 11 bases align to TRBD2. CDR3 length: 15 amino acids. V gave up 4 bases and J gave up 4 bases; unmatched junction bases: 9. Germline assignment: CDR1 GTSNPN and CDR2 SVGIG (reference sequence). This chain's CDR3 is CAWNLPSGRKYEQYF. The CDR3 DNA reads TGTGCCTGGAACCTGCCTAGCGGGAGGAAATACGAGCAGTACTTC.

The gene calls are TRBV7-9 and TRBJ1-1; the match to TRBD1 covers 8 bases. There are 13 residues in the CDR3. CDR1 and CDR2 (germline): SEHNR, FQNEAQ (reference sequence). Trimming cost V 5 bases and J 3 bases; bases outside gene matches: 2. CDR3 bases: TGTGCCAGCAGCCCGACAGGGGACACTGAAGCTTTCTTT. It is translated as CASSPTGDTEAFF.

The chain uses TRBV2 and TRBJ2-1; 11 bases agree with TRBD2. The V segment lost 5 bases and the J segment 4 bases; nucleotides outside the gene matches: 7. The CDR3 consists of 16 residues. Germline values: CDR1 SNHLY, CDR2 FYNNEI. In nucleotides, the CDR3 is TGTGCCAGCAGTTCTGCTAGCGGGGGGCTTTACAATGAGCAGTTCTTC. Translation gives CASSSASGGLYNEQFF.

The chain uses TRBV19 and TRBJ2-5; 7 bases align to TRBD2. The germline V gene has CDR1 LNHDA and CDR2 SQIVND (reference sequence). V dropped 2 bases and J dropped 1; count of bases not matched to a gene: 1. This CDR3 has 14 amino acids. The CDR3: CASSISGVQETQYF. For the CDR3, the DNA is TGTGCCAGTAGTATAAGCGGGGTCCAAGAGACCCAGTACTTC. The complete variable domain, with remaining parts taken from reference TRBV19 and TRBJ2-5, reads DGGITQSPKYLFRKEGQNVTLSCEQNLNHDAMYWYRQDPGQGLRLIYYSQIVNDFQKGDIAEGYSVSREKKESFPLTVTSAQKNPTAFYLCASSISGVQETQYFGPGTRLLVL.

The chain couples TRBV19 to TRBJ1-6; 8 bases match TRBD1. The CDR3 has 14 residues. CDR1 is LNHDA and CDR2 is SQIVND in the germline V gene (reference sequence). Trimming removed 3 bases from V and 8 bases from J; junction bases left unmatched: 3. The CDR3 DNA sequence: TGTGCCAGTAGTATCCAGGACAGGGATTCACCCCTCCACTTT. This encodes CASSIQDRDSPLHF.

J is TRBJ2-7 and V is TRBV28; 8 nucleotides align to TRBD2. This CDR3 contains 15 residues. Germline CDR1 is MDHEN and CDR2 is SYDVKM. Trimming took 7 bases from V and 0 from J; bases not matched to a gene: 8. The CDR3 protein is CASNLSGGFSYEQYF. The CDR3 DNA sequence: TGTGCCAGCAATCTGAGCGGGGGTTTCTCCTACGAGCAGTACTTC.

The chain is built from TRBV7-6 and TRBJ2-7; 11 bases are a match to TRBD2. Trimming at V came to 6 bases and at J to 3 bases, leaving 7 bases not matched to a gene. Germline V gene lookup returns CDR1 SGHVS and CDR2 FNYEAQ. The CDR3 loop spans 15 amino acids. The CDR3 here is CASSFIAGGRYEQYF. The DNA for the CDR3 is TGTGCCAGCAGTTTTATAGCGGGGGGGCGCTACGAGCAGTACTTC.

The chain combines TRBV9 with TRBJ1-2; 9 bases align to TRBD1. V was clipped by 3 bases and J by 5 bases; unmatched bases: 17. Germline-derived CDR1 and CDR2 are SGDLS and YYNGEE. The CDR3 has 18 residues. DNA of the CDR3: TGTGCCAGCAGCGCCGGGACGGGCACAGGGGGCCCTCCTTATGGCTACACCTTC. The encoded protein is CASSAGTGTGGPPYGYTF.

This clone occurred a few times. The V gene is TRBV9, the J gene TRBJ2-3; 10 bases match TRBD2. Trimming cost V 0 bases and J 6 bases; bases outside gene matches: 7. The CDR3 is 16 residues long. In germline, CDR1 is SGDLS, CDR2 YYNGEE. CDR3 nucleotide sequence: TGTGCCAGCAGCGTAGCCCCTGGAGCGGGAGGGGATACGCAGTATTTT. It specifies CASSVAPGAGGDTQYF.

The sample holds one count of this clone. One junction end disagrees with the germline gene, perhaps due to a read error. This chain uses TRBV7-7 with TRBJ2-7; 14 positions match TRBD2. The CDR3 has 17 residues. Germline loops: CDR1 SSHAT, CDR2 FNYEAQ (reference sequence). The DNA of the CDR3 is TGTGCTAGCAGCCATGGGACTAGCGGGAGACGAGCCTACGAGCAGTACTTC. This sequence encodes CASSHGTSGRRAYEQYF.

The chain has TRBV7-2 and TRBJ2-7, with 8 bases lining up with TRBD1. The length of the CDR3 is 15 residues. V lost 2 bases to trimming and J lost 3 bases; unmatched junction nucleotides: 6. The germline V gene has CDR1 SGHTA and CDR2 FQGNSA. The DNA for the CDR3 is TGTGCCAGCAGCTTAAATCAGGGGGCCAACTACGAGCAGTACTTC. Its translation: CASSLNQGANYEQYF.

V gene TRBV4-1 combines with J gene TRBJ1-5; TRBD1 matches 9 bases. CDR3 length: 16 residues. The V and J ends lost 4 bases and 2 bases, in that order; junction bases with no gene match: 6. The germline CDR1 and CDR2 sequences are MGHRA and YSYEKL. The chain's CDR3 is CASSLRDREGNQPQHF. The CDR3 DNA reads TGCGCCAGCAGCCTACGGGACAGGGAGGGCAATCAGCCCCAGCATTTT.

This chain's CDR3 is CASSAGTGAGDSPLHF. The CDR3 bases are TGTGCCAGCAGCGCCGGGACAGGGGCTGGAGATTCACCCCTCCACTTT. This chain connects TRBV9 to TRBJ1-6; 10 bases match TRBD1. V trimming: 3 bases; J trimming: 8 bases; junction bases outside the gene matches: 8. This CDR3 has 16 residues. Looked up from germline, CDR1 is SGDLS and CDR2 is YYNGEE.

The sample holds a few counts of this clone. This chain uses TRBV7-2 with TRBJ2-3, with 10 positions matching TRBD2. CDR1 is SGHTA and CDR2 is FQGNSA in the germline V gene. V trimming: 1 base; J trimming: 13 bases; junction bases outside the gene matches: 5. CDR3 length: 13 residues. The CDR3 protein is CASSLVAGGWEYF. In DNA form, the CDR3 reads TGTGCCAGCAGCTTAGTAGCGGGGGGTTGGGAGTATTTT.

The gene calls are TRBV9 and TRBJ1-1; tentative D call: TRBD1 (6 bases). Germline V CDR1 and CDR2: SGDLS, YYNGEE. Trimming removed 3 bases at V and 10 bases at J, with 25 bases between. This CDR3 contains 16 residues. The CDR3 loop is CASSGNRDKPALGAFF. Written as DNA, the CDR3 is TGTGCCAGCAGCGGGAACCGGGACAAACCCGCTCTTGGAGCTTTCTTT.

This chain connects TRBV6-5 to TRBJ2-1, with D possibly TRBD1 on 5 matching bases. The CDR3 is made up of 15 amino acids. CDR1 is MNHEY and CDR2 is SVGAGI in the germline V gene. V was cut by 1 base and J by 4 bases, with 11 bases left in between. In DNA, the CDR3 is TGTGCCAGCAGTTACTTGGGGCCCCGATACAATGAGCAGTTCTTC. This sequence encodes CASSYLGPRYNEQFF.

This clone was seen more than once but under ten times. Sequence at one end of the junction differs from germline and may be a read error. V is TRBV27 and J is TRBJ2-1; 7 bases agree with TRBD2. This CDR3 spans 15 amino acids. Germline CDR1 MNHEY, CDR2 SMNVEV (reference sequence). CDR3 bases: TGTGCCAGCGGGAGGGAGGGCCGCTCCTTCAATGAGCAGTTCTTC. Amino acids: CASGREGRSFNEQFF.